This T cell receptor beta chain appears in the sequencing data of a study of blood T cell repertoires in COVID-19. On the study more broadly: Donors in the United States, Italy and Spain gave samples during acute or convalescent COVID-19. Sources were T cells, B-cell-depleted T cells, or PBMCs; the material itself was cDNA or gDNA.

As processed by the authors: Reference gene primer amplification in the assay estimated nucleated cell counts. The assay was immunoSEQ multiplex PCR, and TCRdb's table has in-frame clones only and misses some. V, J and clone size are those of that table, while D and trimming were read from the DNA. The sample gives about 120,000 clones, 70% to 85% of which show up once; approximately 0.79% is in the top ten. V gave up 4 bases and J gave up 4 bases; unmatched junction bases: 15. CDR1 is SGHDT and CDR2 is YYEEEE in the germline V gene. The CDR3 covers 17 residues. Sample: peripheral blood. The chain has TRBV5-6 and TRBJ1-2, with 8 bases aligning to TRBD1. This TCR derives from a human donor with acute or convalescent COVID-19. The donor label of this sample is uncertain. CDR3 amino acids: CASSLQTGDSFSYGYTF. As DNA, the CDR3 is TGTGCCAGCAGCCTACAGACAGGGGACTCGTTTAGCTATGGCTACACCTTC.